Listed here are 14 T cell receptor beta chains from one sample, sequenced in a study of blood T cell repertoires in COVID-19. Using immunoSEQ multiplex PCR, the repertoire was profiled, and TCRdb retains in-frame clones only, with some absent. The sample gives approximately 270,000 clones, 80% to 90% of which show up once; approximately 2% is in the top ten. The sequencing input was PBMCs or T cells enriched from blood (not recorded which). The receptors here all came from a woman between 50 and 59 years old who had recovered from COVID-19.

The gene calls are TRBV7-6 and TRBJ2-5; the match to TRBD1 covers 11 bases. This CDR3 has 15 amino acids. The V segment lost 5 bases and the J segment 5 bases; nucleotides outside the gene matches: 7. CDR1 and CDR2 from the germline V gene are SGHVS and FNYEAQ. The CDR3 spells CASSPGTGGLETQYF. CDR3 DNA: TGTGCCAGCAGCCCCGGGACAGGGGGATTGGAGACCCAGTACTTC.

This chain links TRBV5-1 with TRBJ2-2; 8 bases match TRBD2. Germline CDR1 reads SGHRS; CDR2 reads YFSETQ. The length of the CDR3 is 16 residues. V shed 1 base and J 6 bases; nucleotides not matched to a gene: 8. CDR3 in DNA: TGCGCCAGCAGCTTGTTCCAGCGGGAGTTGGCCGGGGAGCTGTTTTTT. This sequence encodes CASSLFQRELAGELFF.

The chain has TRBV4-1 and TRBJ1-3, with 7 nucleotides matching TRBD1. J was trimmed by 2 bases and V by 1 base; bases with no gene match: 5. Germline values: CDR1 MGHRA, CDR2 YSYEKL. The CDR3 consists of 16 residues. CDR3 sequence (DNA): TGCGCCAGCAGCCAAGTAAGAGGGGGCGCTGGAAACACCATATATTTT. This sequence encodes CASSQVRGGAGNTIYF.

This clone was detected only once. This chain joins TRBV30 and TRBJ1-1; 9 bases align to TRBD1. With V trimmed by 4 bases and J by 7 bases, 13 bases remained unmatched. The germline CDR1 and CDR2 sequences are GTSNPN and SVGIG (reference sequence). The CDR3 totals 15 residues. This chain's CDR3 is CAWKITGQGLIEAFF. For the CDR3, the DNA is TGTGCCTGGAAGATTACGGGACAGGGTTTAATTGAAGCTTTCTTT.

V is TRBV5-5 and J is TRBJ1-5; D not certain. Trimming left V 4 bases short and J 0 bases short, with 5 bases between. The CDR3 spans 13 residues. Germline-derived CDR1 and CDR2 are SGHKS and YYEKEE (reference sequence). CDR3 coding DNA: TGTGCCAGCAGCGAGTATAGCAATCAGCCCCAGCATTTT. Its protein product is CASSEYSNQPQHF.

This clone was detected only once. The chain's CDR3 is CASSPLDRGLAFF. The CDR3 DNA sequence: TGTGCCAGCAGCCCTCTCGACAGGGGGCTAGCTTTCTTT. The chain has TRBV9 and TRBJ1-1; the match to TRBD1 covers 10 bases. The germline V gene has CDR1 SGDLS and CDR2 YYNGEE. The CDR3 runs to 13 residues. J lost 10 bases, V lost 4 bases, and 7 bases had no gene match.

In DNA, the CDR3 is TGTGCCAGCAGTTCTTGGACTAGCGGCAGAGACGAGCAGTACTTC. It yields the protein CASSSWTSGRDEQYF. This sequence joins TRBV6-2 or TRBV6-3 and TRBJ2-7, with 10 positions matching TRBD2. Trimming removed 4 bases from V and 5 bases from J; junction bases left unmatched: 8. CDR3 length: 15 residues. In germline, CDR1 is MNHEY, CDR2 SVGEGT.

The chain is built from TRBV28 and TRBJ1-5, with 7 bases matching TRBD1. V lost 6 bases to trimming and J lost 2 bases; unmatched junction nucleotides: 10. The CDR3 runs 16 residues. The germline CDR1 and CDR2 sequences are MDHEN and SYDVKM. The CDR3 DNA reads as TGTGCCAGCAGAGAGGGGACAGCGGTCGGCAATCAGCCCCAGCATTTT. This translates into CASREGTAVGNQPQHF. The whole variable domain, filled in from reference TRBV28 and TRBJ1-5, reads DVKVTQSSRYLVKRTGEKVFLECVQDMDHENMFWYRQDPGLGLRLIYFSYDVKMKEKGDIPEGYSVSREKKERFSLILESASTNQTSMYLCASREGTAVGNQPQHFGDGTRLSIL.

The chain has TRBV5-1 and TRBJ1-1; D not resolved. Per germline, CDR1 SGHRS and CDR2 YFSETQ. The CDR3 extends over 13 amino acids. V lost 1 base to trimming and J lost 1 base, with 5 bases between them. The CDR3 DNA reads as TGCGCCAGCAGCTTGTTACAGAACACTGAAGCTTTCTTT. Its translation is CASSLLQNTEAFF.

The rearrangement links TRBV28 to TRBJ1-1; possible D gene TRBD1, 6 bases. Germline CDR1 and CDR2: MDHEN and SYDVKM. CDR3 size: 13 residues. V lost 5 bases to trimming and J lost 5 bases, with 12 bases between them. CDR3 in amino acids: CASSPTGGTEAFF. The CDR3 DNA follows: TGTGCCAGCAGTCCGACAGGCGGGACTGAAGCTTTCTTT.

The genes are TRBV10-3 and TRBJ1-5, with TRBD1 as a possible D gene (6 bases). V gave up 6 bases and J gave up 5 bases, with 11 bases separating them. This CDR3 region has 13 residues. Germline V CDR1 and CDR2: ENHRY, SYGVKD. This CDR3 is CAISTQGDQPQHF. The CDR3 coding sequence is TGTGCCATCAGCACACAGGGAGATCAGCCCCAGCATTTT.

J is TRBJ2-7 and V is TRBV19; the match to TRBD1 covers 9 bases. There are 16 residues in the CDR3. The germline gives CDR1 LNHDA, CDR2 SQIVND (reference sequence). The V segment lost 3 bases and the J segment 6 bases; nucleotides outside the gene matches: 12. The CDR3 region is CASSIGEQGALGEQYF. The CDR3 nucleotides are TGTGCCAGTAGTATCGGAGAACAGGGGGCTTTAGGCGAGCAGTACTTC.

V is TRBV30 and J is TRBJ1-4; weak D call: TRBD1 (5 bases). The CDR3 sequence is 15 residues long. Germline values: CDR1 GTSNPN, CDR2 SVGIG (reference sequence). Trimming stripped 0 bases from V and 1 base from J, with 9 bases between. In DNA, the CDR3 is TGTGCCTGGAGTGTACTGGGGGGAACTAATGAAAAACTGTTTTTT. Translation: CAWSVLGGTNEKLFF.

The chain combines TRBV5-6 with TRBJ1-3; TRBD1 agrees at 7 bases. V dropped 3 bases and J dropped 4; count of bases not matched to a gene: 10. Per germline, CDR1 SGHDT and CDR2 YYEEEE. The CDR3 totals 16 residues. The CDR3 DNA is TGTGCCAGCAGCTCGATAGGGGGCGCCCCGGGAAACACCATATATTTT. This codes for CASSSIGGAPGNTIYF.